Presented here are 7 T cell receptor beta chains from one specimen sequenced in a study of T cell repertoires in cytomegalovirus infection. Antigens for these TCRs are unknown. TCRdb independently ran MiXCR on the reads; one entry per CDR3 protein. The data contain about half a million distinct CDR3 sequences, 30% to 35% of them singletons. Source: cultured PBMCs, taken from culture after CMV antigen stimulation. The origin of the receptors is a human donor in good health (CMV status not recorded). Some clones in this sample may be carry-over from other donors' samples.

V and J are TRBV2 and TRBJ1-2, with D possibly being TRBD1 (5 bases). This CDR3 is 14 amino acids long. Trimming took 8 bases from V and 2 from J, leaving 15 bases between them. The germline gives CDR1 SNHLY, CDR2 FYNNEI. CDR3: CASDLGRENYGYTF. The CDR3 DNA is TGTGCCAGCGACTTAGGCAGGGAGAACTATGGCTACACCTTC.

This clonotype was picked up many times. The genes are TRBV7-2 and TRBJ1-5; D not resolved. Germline CDR1 reads SGHTA; CDR2 reads FQGNSA. V lost 2 bases to trimming and J lost 2 bases, with 10 bases between them. The CDR3 extends over 15 amino acids. In DNA, the CDR3 is TGTGCCAGCAGCTTAAAACCCGGGGGCAATCAGCCCCAGCATTTT. Amino acid sequence: CASSLKPGGNQPQHF.

At least ten counts were recorded for this clonotype. This chain joins TRBV11-2 and TRBJ1-1; D ambiguous. The V and J ends lost 0 bases and 1 base respectively, with 9 bases between them. The CDR3 length is 15 residues. CDR1 SGHAT and CDR2 FQNNGV come from the germline V gene. In DNA form, the CDR3 reads TGTGCCAGCAGCTTAGAGGGAACGGGGAACACTGAAGCTTTCTTT. Translated, it gives CASSLEGTGNTEAFF.

There are a few counts of this clonotype. The chain is built from TRBV6-2 or TRBV6-3 and TRBJ2-1; D not certain. Trimming took 8 bases from V and 8 from J, leaving 19 bases between them. The germline gives CDR1 MNHEY, CDR2 SVGEGT. This CDR3 has 14 residues. Written as DNA, the CDR3 is TGTGCCAGCTGTACCGAGATAAATCCGGATGAGCAGTTCTTC. As protein: CASCTEINPDEQFF.

Here the CDR3 reads CASSFSGSGVDTQYF. DNA for the CDR3: TGTGCCAGCAGCTTTAGCGGGAGTGGTGTAGATACGCAGTATTTT. This chain joins TRBV3-1 and TRBJ2-3, with 9 bases fitting TRBD2. The J segment lost 5 bases and the V segment lost 5 bases, leaving 8 bases of the junction unmatched. Germline V lookup: CDR1 LGHDT, CDR2 YNNKEL (reference sequence). This CDR3 has 15 amino acids.

This clonotype was detected only a few times. The rearrangement joins TRBV7-6 to TRBJ2-1, with D uncertain. The CDR3 consists of 16 residues. Trimming removed 1 base at V and 2 bases at J, with 12 bases between. Per the germline V gene, CDR1 is SGHVS and CDR2 is FNYEAQ. The CDR3 nucleotides are TGTGCCAGCAGCTTAGGAGCCTACCCTCCCTACAATGAGCAGTTCTTC. It translates to CASSLGAYPPYNEQFF. Drawing the rest from reference TRBV7-6 and TRBJ2-1, the complete variable domain is GAGVSQSPRYKVTKRGQDVALRCDPISGHVSLYWYRQALGQGPEFLTYFNYEAQQDKSGLPNDRFSAERPEGSISTLTIQRTEQRDSAMYRCASSLGAYPPYNEQFFGPGTRLTVL.

Only a few counts were recorded for this clonotype. The genes are TRBV7-3 and TRBJ2-2; possible D gene TRBD2, 7 bases. Trimming pared 5 bases from V and 6 bases from J, leaving 19 bases between. Germline loops: CDR1 SGHTA, CDR2 FQGTGA. This CDR3 spans 16 amino acids. CDR3 loop: CASSNRRGGVAGELFF. The CDR3 nucleotides are TGTGCCAGCAGCAATCGAAGGGGGGGAGTAGCCGGGGAGCTGTTTTTT. The whole variable domain, filled in from reference TRBV7-3 and TRBJ2-2, reads GAGVSQTPSNKVTEKGKYVELRCDPISGHTALYWYRQSLGQGPEFLIYFQGTGAADDSGLPNDRFFAVRPEGSVSTLKIQRTERGDSAVYLCASSNRRGGVAGELFFGEGSRLTVL.